Shown below are 20 T cell receptor beta chains from a single sample sequenced in a study of cytomegalovirus exposure and HLA in healthy donors. The repertoire was sequenced with immunoSEQ multiplex PCR; TCRdb's copy has only in-frame clones and lacks some. This table holds some 180,000 clones, roughly three quarters found once. The sequencing sample was made of PBMCs. These receptor sequences come from a woman in her 30s in good health and CMV-seronegative.

This chain uses TRBV2 with TRBJ1-1; the match to TRBD1 covers 7 bases. V trimming: 5 bases; J trimming: 11 bases; junction bases outside the gene matches: 5. The CDR3 totals 11 residues. Germline V gives CDR1 SNHLY, CDR2 FYNNEI. CDR3 bases: TGTGCCAGCAGTACTGACAGGGCCGCTTTCTTT. Its protein is CASSTDRAAFF.

This clone was seen only a few times. V and J are TRBV14 and TRBJ2-3; the match to TRBD2 covers 7 bases. The V segment lost 5 bases and the J segment 2 bases; nucleotides outside the gene matches: 10. Germline V gene lookup returns CDR1 SGHDN and CDR2 FVKESK. The CDR3 is 16 amino acids. In DNA, the CDR3 is TGTGCCAGCAGCGCCTCGGGGGGAGCCTTCACAGATACGCAGTATTTT. Translating it yields CASSASGGAFTDTQYF.

V usage is TRBV6-5 and J usage is TRBJ1-6; D not resolved. Germline CDR1 and CDR2: MNHEY and SVGAGI. V lost 5 bases, J lost 9 bases, and 11 bases lay in between. The CDR3 extends over 13 amino acids. In nucleotides, the CDR3 is TGTGCCAGCAGTCGGGGAGCTAGTTCACCCCTCCACTTT. It is translated as CASSRGASSPLHF.

V gene TRBV7-9 combines with J gene TRBJ2-7; 8 nucleotides agree with TRBD1. The germline V gene encodes CDR1 SEHNR and CDR2 FQNEAQ (reference sequence). This CDR3 spans 16 amino acids. V lost 4 bases, J lost 0 bases, and 8 bases stayed unmatched. The CDR3 DNA is TGTGCCAGCAGCTCCTTACAGGGGGTACTCTCCTACGAGCAGTACTTC. The encoded protein is CASSSLQGVLSYEQYF. Based on the CDR3 plus reference TRBV7-9 and TRBJ2-7, the full variable domain is DTGVSQNPRHKITKRGQNVTFRCDPISEHNRLYWYRQTLGQGPEFLTYFQNEAQLEKSRLLSDRFSAERPKGSFSTLEIQRTEQGDSAMYLCASSSLQGVLSYEQYFGPGTRLTVT.

This chain uses TRBV4-2 with TRBJ2-7, with D uncertain. The germline V gene encodes CDR1 LGHNA and CDR2 YNFKEQ. Deletions cut 0 bases from V and 3 bases from J, with 12 bases between. CDR3 length equals 15 residues. In DNA form, the CDR3 reads TGTGCCAGCAGCCAAGACAACGGTCCGGGCTACGAGCAGTACTTC. This encodes CASSQDNGPGYEQYF.

V is TRBV5-1 and J is TRBJ2-1; D remains unclear. CDR1 SGHRS and CDR2 YFSETQ come from the germline V gene. The CDR3 is made up of 14 amino acids. V was clipped by 0 bases and J by 7 bases, with 11 bases between them. This chain's CDR3 is CASSLAYGSNEQFF. CDR3 coding DNA: TGCGCCAGCAGCTTGGCCTACGGTTCAAATGAGCAGTTCTTC.

At least ten counts were recorded for this clone. At the DNA level, this CDR3 is encoded by other sequences in the same sample as well. The J gene is TRBJ2-2, the V gene TRBV29-1, with a possible D match to TRBD1 (6 bases). Trimming shortened V by 3 bases and J by 2 bases, and 13 bases separated the two germline ends. The CDR3 totals 15 residues. The V gene's germline CDR1 is SQVTM and CDR2 ANQGSEA. Here the CDR3 reads CSVDPRDTNTGELFF. Here the CDR3 DNA reads TGCAGCGTTGATCCCCGGGACACCAACACCGGGGAGCTGTTTTTT.

The chain combines TRBV28 with TRBJ1-4, with 7 bases matching TRBD1. The germline V gene has CDR1 MDHEN and CDR2 SYDVKM. V was clipped by 2 bases and J by 4 bases; unmatched bases: 4. CDR3 length equals 15 residues. The CDR3 nucleotides are TGTGCCAGCAGTTTACCAACAGGGGTTAATGAAAAACTGTTTTTT. Translated, it gives CASSLPTGVNEKLFF.

The chain joins TRBV5-1 to TRBJ2-5, with 13 bases identical to TRBD2. Trimming cost V 4 bases and J 2 bases; bases outside gene matches: 5. The CDR3 has 16 amino acids. Germline V gene data show CDR1 as SGHRS and CDR2 as YFSETQ. The CDR3 nucleotides are TGCGCCAGCAGCGGGGGGACTAGCGGGATACAAGAGACCCAGTACTTC. Translating it yields CASSGGTSGIQETQYF.

The rearrangement links TRBV19 to TRBJ1-2; no reliable D call. Germline CDR1 reads LNHDA; CDR2 reads SQIVND (reference sequence). Trimming left V 4 bases short and J 4 bases short, with 10 bases between. The CDR3 has 13 amino acids. This CDR3 reads CASSTSRGYGYTF. The CDR3 region has the DNA TGTGCCAGTAGTACTTCAAGAGGCTATGGCTACACCTTC.

This chain joins TRBV18 and TRBJ2-2, with a weak D call TRBD2 (5 bases). Trimming took off 0 bases at V and 3 bases at J, with 11 bases between the two ends. The germline V gene encodes CDR1 KGHSH and CDR2 LQKENI. The CDR3 sequence is 16 residues long. Here the CDR3 DNA reads TGTGCCAGCTCACCACCGAACAGCGGAGACACCGGGGAGCTGTTTTTT. Translated: CASSPPNSGDTGELFF.

The J gene is TRBJ2-7, the V gene TRBV30; tentatively, D is TRBD2 (5 bases). V lost 5 bases and J 3 bases, leaving 14 bases between the germline ends. The CDR3 length is 13 residues. Germline V gene data show CDR1 as GTSNPN and CDR2 as SVGIG (reference sequence). The CDR3 DNA sequence: TGTGCCTGGGAGCGGACGCGATTCTACGAGCAGTACTTC. Translation: CAWERTRFYEQYF.

Comment on this clone: Germline is not matched at one junction end, which may reflect a read error. The genes are TRBV4-2 and TRBJ2-7, with TRBD2 identical over 9 bases. The germline CDR1 and CDR2 sequences are LGHNA and YNFKEQ. The CDR3 is 14 amino acids. The CDR3 is CASRQGAGGYEQYF. CDR3 nucleotide sequence: TGTGCCAGCAGACAAGGAGCGGGGGGCTACGAGCAGTACTTC.

The V gene is TRBV9, the J gene TRBJ1-5, with D perhaps TRBD1 (6 bases). From germline, CDR1 is SGDLS and CDR2 YYNGEE. The CDR3 totals 14 residues. V was shortened by 3 bases and J by 6 bases, with 13 bases between the two germline ends. CDR3 residues: CASSEGVSGQPQHF. CDR3 coding DNA: TGTGCCAGCAGCGAGGGGGTAAGTGGTCAGCCCCAGCATTTT.

J is TRBJ1-1 and V is TRBV27; no firm D call. Trimming stripped 2 bases from V and 2 bases from J, with 9 bases between. Germline CDR1 reads MNHEY; CDR2 reads SMNVEV (reference sequence). The CDR3 totals 14 residues. The CDR3 DNA is TGTGCCAGCAGTTTACTGACGGGAAACACTGAAGCTTTCTTT. Translation: CASSLLTGNTEAFF.

J is TRBJ2-3 and V is TRBV5-1; no definite D call. The CDR3 has 13 residues. CDR1 is SGHRS and CDR2 is YFSETQ in the germline V gene. V was clipped by 4 bases and J by 3 bases, with 9 bases between them. CDR3 region: CASSPETTDTQYF. The CDR3 DNA reads as TGCGCCAGCAGCCCAGAGACAACAGATACGCAGTATTTT.

The chain recombines TRBV6-5 with TRBJ2-1; 11 positions agree with TRBD1. Germline lookup yields CDR1 MNHEY and CDR2 SVGAGI. The CDR3 has 15 residues. The V and J ends lost 6 bases and 5 bases, in that order; junction bases with no gene match: 6. The CDR3 reads CASSQGQGGNNEQFF. The DNA for the CDR3 is TGTGCCAGCAGCCAGGGACAGGGGGGGAACAATGAGCAGTTCTTC.

This chain links TRBV4-1 with TRBJ2-7, with D perhaps matching TRBD1 (6 bases). Germline loops: CDR1 MGHRA, CDR2 YSYEKL. V was pared by 0 bases and J by 3 bases, with 12 bases between. The CDR3 totals 15 residues. CDR3 sequence (DNA): TGCGCCAGCAGCCAAGATCTCGGCAGGGGCTACGAGCAGTACTTC. Its translation: CASSQDLGRGYEQYF.

The chain employs TRBV10-3 and TRBJ1-1, with TRBD1 as a possible D gene (5 bases). V was cut by 5 bases and J by 0 bases, with 10 bases left in between. Germline loops: CDR1 ENHRY, CDR2 SYGVKD. The CDR3 sequence is 14 residues long. In DNA, the CDR3 is TGTGCCATCAGTAATCAGGGCTTGAACACTGAAGCTTTCTTT. As protein: CAISNQGLNTEAFF.

V gene TRBV7-2 combines with J gene TRBJ2-7; D unresolved. Per germline, CDR1 SGHTA and CDR2 FQGNSA. Trimming stripped 1 base from V and 0 bases from J, with 7 bases between. This CDR3 has 14 amino acids. DNA for the CDR3: TGTGCCAGCAGCTTAGACTCTATCTCCTACGAGCAGTACTTC. Amino acid sequence: CASSLDSISYEQYF.